This T cell receptor beta chain is drawn from a study of TIL therapy for anti-PD-1-resistant metastatic lung cancer. Whole-study context: Half of patients were current or former smokers. Study outcomes and limitations: Infused TIL clonotypes partially replaced the baseline blood repertoire, then decayed over months. Patients were highly selected, enriched for treatment-naive, never-smoker and oncogene-addicted cases.

The immunoSEQ assay was v3. Method: immunoSEQ multiplex PCR; TCRdb's copy keeps in-frame clones and lacks some. This table holds tens of thousands of clones, around 69% found once. Described time point: pre-treatment sample, taken before nivolumab and TIL therapy. Germline V gene lookup returns CDR1 MNHEY and CDR2 SMNVEV (reference sequence). The CDR3 loop spans 13 amino acids. V lost 10 bases, J lost 3 bases, and 9 bases stayed unmatched. As to this clone: The antigen is unknown.

This sequence joins TRBV27 and TRBJ2-7; the match to TRBD1 covers 7 bases. This receptor was obtained from a person between 25 and 79 years old with non-small cell lung cancer. This sample comprised blood, obtained at baseline. The CDR3 protein is CATAPGQSYEQYF. In DNA, the CDR3 is TGTGCCACCGCCCCGGGACAGAGCTACGAGCAGTACTTC.